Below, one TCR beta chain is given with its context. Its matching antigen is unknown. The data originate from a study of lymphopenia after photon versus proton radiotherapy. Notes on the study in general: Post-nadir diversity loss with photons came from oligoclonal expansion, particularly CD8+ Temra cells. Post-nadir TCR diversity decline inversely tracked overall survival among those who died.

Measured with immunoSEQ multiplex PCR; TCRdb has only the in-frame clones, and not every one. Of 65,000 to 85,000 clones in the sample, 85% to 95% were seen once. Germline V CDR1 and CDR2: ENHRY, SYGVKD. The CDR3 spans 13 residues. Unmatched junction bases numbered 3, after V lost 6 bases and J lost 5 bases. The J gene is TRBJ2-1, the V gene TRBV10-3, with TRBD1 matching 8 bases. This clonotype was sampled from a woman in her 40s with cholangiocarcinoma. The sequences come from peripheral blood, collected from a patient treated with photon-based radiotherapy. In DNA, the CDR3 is TGTGCCATCAGCCCGACAGGGGACAATGAGCAGTTCTTC. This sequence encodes CAISPTGDNEQFF.